This record looks at one T cell receptor (beta chain) sequence and its context. TCRdb's copy holds only in-frame clones and misses some; the assay was immunoSEQ multiplex PCR. There are around 240,000 clones in the sample; over 75% occur only once, and roughly 10% lies in the top ten. The V gene lost 2 bases and the J gene lost 0 bases, with 8 bases spanning the gap. The CDR3 contains 14 residues. Germline CDR1 and CDR2: SEHNR and FQNEAQ (reference sequence). The data are from a study of Ad26.COV2.S vaccination and SARS-CoV-2 variants. Treatment indicated: around 19 received Ad26.COV2.S at low or high dose, single or two shots; five or six received placebo; per-sample allocation not given. Sampling happened 63 days after the first vaccine or placebo injection.

The receptor comes from a person aged 18 to 59 who received the Ad26.COV2.S COVID-19 vaccine or a placebo. The rearrangement links TRBV7-9 to TRBJ2-7; D unresolved. This sample comprised peripheral blood, obtained in a trial of Ad26.COV2.S vaccine versus placebo. CDR3 sequence reads: CASSLPPSSYEQYF. The CDR3 DNA is TGTGCCAGCAGCTTACCCCCAAGCTCCTACGAGCAGTACTTC.